These 21 T cell receptor beta chains share one sample of origin, sequenced in a study of monozygotic twins with inflammatory bowel disease (dated by TCRdb to about 2019). The library was obtained by 5' RACE. The sequencer listed for this sample is Illumina HiSeq 2500. TCRdb reprocessed the reads, so every CDR3 protein sequence counts as one entry and DNA is not shown. The sample table records fewer than 110,000 distinct CDR3 sequences. Together, the top ten hold roughly 1.9% of the sample. Sequencing input: blood. Receptors were obtained from a human donor with ulcerative colitis or Crohn's disease, or a healthy co-twin of an affected twin (not recorded which).

The V and J genes are TRBV20-1 and TRBJ1-2; TCRdb calls TRBD1, which cannot be checked without DNA. This CDR3 region has 15 residues. The germline CDR1 and CDR2 sequences are DFQATT and SNEGSKA (reference sequence). This CDR3 reads CSAREIQGGFYGYTF.

The gene calls are TRBV5-6 and TRBJ2-5. The length of the CDR3 is 16 residues. CDR1 is SGHDT and CDR2 is YYEEEE in the germline V gene. The CDR3 protein is CASSSIYIRLEETQYF. Full variable domain (rest looked up from reference TRBV5-6 and TRBJ2-5): DAGVTQSPTHLIKTRGQQVTLRCSPKSGHDTVSWYQQALGQGPQFIFQYYEEEERQRGNFPDRFSGHQFPNYSSELNVNALLLGDSALYLCASSSIYIRLEETQYFGPGTRLLVL.

This rearrangement joins TRBV12-3 or TRBV12-4 to TRBJ2-7; TCRdb calls TRBD1, which cannot be checked without DNA. This CDR3 has 15 amino acids. This chain's CDR3 is CASSFPAGGSGEQYF.

V usage is TRBV7-2 and J usage is TRBJ2-7; TCRdb indicates TRBD2, and absent DNA this call remains unverified. CDR1 SGHTA and CDR2 FQGNSA come from the germline V gene. The CDR3 is 15 residues long. The chain's CDR3 is CASSFMAGGPYEQYF.

The rearrangement links TRBV12-3 or TRBV12-4 to TRBJ2-7. The CDR3 loop spans 13 amino acids. The CDR3 region is CASQQSQTYEQYF.

The rearrangement uses TRBV2 and TRBJ1-4; without DNA, the TCRdb call of TRBD1 cannot be checked. The CDR3 is 14 residues long. The germline CDR1 and CDR2 sequences are SNHLY and FYNNEI. CDR3 loop: CASRRGGSNEKLFF.

The rearrangement links TRBV7-9 to TRBJ2-2; the TRBD1 assignment by TCRdb is unverifiable without DNA. Germline assignment: CDR1 SEHNR and CDR2 FQNEAQ (reference sequence). The length of the CDR3 is 12 residues. CDR3 amino acids: CASSRGAGELFF.

The chain combines TRBV20-1 with TRBJ1-5; TCRdb returns TRBD1, unconfirmable since there is no DNA. CDR1 is DFQATT and CDR2 is SNEGSKA in the germline V gene (reference sequence). The CDR3 length is 15 residues. The CDR3: CSASEGVRRYHPQHF.

The rearrangement uses TRBV9 and TRBJ1-5; TCRdb picks TRBD1, but there is no DNA to check that call. Germline V gene data show CDR1 as SGDLS and CDR2 as YYNGEE. This CDR3 has 15 residues. CDR3: CASSGAGQIDQPQHF. Drawing the rest from reference TRBV9 and TRBJ1-5, the complete variable domain is DSGVTQTPKHLITATGQRVTLRCSPRSGDLSVYWYQQSLDQGLQFLIQYYNGEERAKGNILERFSAQQFPDLHSELNLSSLELGDSALYFCASSGAGQIDQPQHFGDGTRLSIL.

The chain is built from TRBV5-5 and TRBJ2-6; lacking DNA, the TRBD2 call made by TCRdb goes unchecked. This CDR3 is 16 amino acids long. Per the germline V gene, CDR1 is SGHKS and CDR2 is YYEKEE (reference sequence). CDR3 sequence: CASSSASGSGANVLTF.

This chain connects TRBV27 to TRBJ1-2; the D gene TCRdb calls, TRBD1, cannot be checked with no DNA. Germline loops: CDR1 MNHEY, CDR2 SMNVEV (reference sequence). The CDR3 spans 18 residues. CDR3 sequence: CASSFHGAGGSSNYGYTF.

The genes are TRBV10-3 and TRBJ2-7. From germline, CDR1 is ENHRY and CDR2 SYGVKD. The CDR3 contains 15 residues. CDR3 in amino acids: CAISESMGAAHEQYF.

This chain uses TRBV7-2 with TRBJ2-1. This CDR3 region has 15 residues. Germline CDR1 SGHTA, CDR2 FQGNSA. CDR3 amino acids: CASSLVEHSYNEQFF.

The V and J genes are TRBV20-1 and TRBJ1-5; TCRdb designates TRBD1, a call that cannot be tested without DNA. Germline values: CDR1 DFQATT, CDR2 SNEGSKA (reference sequence). The CDR3 sequence is 14 residues long. The CDR3 protein is CSARRANSNQPQHF.

The chain carries TRBV28 and TRBJ2-7. The CDR3 is 11 residues long. CDR1 is MDHEN, CDR2 SYDVKM, per germline. This chain's CDR3 is CASSWLYEQYF. The complete variable domain, with remaining parts taken from reference TRBV28 and TRBJ2-7, reads DVKVTQSSRYLVKRTGEKVFLECVQDMDHENMFWYRQDPGLGLRLIYFSYDVKMKEKGDIPEGYSVSREKKERFSLILESASTNQTSMYLCASSWLYEQYFGPGTRLTVT.

The chain is built from TRBV9 and TRBJ2-7; with no DNA, the TCRdb D assignment of TRBD1 cannot be verified. The CDR3 runs to 14 residues. The V gene's germline CDR1 is SGDLS and CDR2 YYNGEE. The CDR3 protein is CASSPRLGTYEQYF.

The rearrangement links TRBV20-1 to TRBJ2-7; TCRdb's assignment of TRBD2 cannot be checked, as there is no DNA. CDR3 size: 13 residues. Germline V lookup: CDR1 DFQATT, CDR2 SNEGSKA (reference sequence). The CDR3 is CSARGTSGDEQYF.

J is TRBJ2-2 and V is TRBV3-1. Germline V CDR1 and CDR2: LGHDT, YNNKEL (reference sequence). The CDR3 is 14 residues long. The CDR3 is CASSLTAGAGELFF.

This chain links TRBV5-5 with TRBJ2-1. Germline CDR1 reads SGHKS; CDR2 reads YYEKEE (reference sequence). The CDR3 runs to 16 residues. The chain's CDR3 is CASSLITGTSYNEQFF.

The V gene is TRBV7-2, the J gene TRBJ2-1; TCRdb selects TRBD1, and the lack of DNA leaves this call unchecked. The CDR3 length is 16 residues. Germline CDR1 SGHTA, CDR2 FQGNSA. This chain's CDR3 is CASSPTTGGIGGEQFF.

This chain links TRBV7-9 with TRBJ1-3; TCRdb gives TRBD1 as the D gene, but with no DNA this cannot be confirmed. The length of the CDR3 is 16 residues. Germline V gene lookup returns CDR1 SEHNR and CDR2 FQNEAQ (reference sequence). The chain's CDR3 is CASSRDRGDLGNTIYF.